Listed below are T cell receptor beta chains from one sample, sequenced in a study of T-cell memory formation after mild COVID-19. MiXCR, applied by TCRdb to the 5' RACE reads, yields one record per CDR3 protein. The table lists 150,000 or so distinct CDR3 sequences, roughly a third of them singletons. Sequenced material: PBMCs or a T cell subset sorted from them (not recorded which). These receptors were collected from an adult woman who had mild COVID-19 (a few samples of this study predate the infection). Cell type and time point are not known. Each CDR3 is given with its conserved first and last residue.

J | length | V | CDR3
TRBJ1-5 | 14 | TRBV28 | CASSRGTAVRPQHF
TRBJ2-3 | 16 | TRBV20-1 | CSAPYRGGPSTDTQYF
TRBJ2-2 | 14 | TRBV29-1 | CSVVTGFNTGELFF
TRBJ2-5 | 14 | TRBV7-2 | CASSLPGVLETQYF
TRBJ1-4 | 14 | TRBV6-5 | CASSYRQANEKLFF
TRBJ2-3 | 13 | TRBV6-4 | CASSDSDTDTQYF
TRBJ2-1 | 14 | TRBV9 | CASSVGSAGEEQFF
TRBJ2-7 | 16 | TRBV30 | CAWSPQTGYSTYEQYF
TRBJ2-2 | 16 | TRBV24-1 | CATTATSGDNTGELFF
TRBJ1-1 | 14 | TRBV12-3/TRBV12-4 | CASSLLTRATEAFF